This T cell receptor beta chain came from a study of blood T cell repertoires in COVID-19. Study-level information: The United States, Italy and Spain supplied acute and convalescent COVID-19 samples.

The V gene's germline CDR1 is KGHSH and CDR2 LQKENI. This CDR3 spans 15 amino acids. Trimming at V came to 5 bases and at J to 12 bases, leaving 10 bases not matched to a gene. This clone was seen only a few times. The method was immunoSEQ multiplex PCR; TCRdb's version includes in-frame clones alone and lacks a portion of them. This table holds about 88,000 clones, more than 70% found once. The sequence came from a woman of 80 years or more with acute or convalescent COVID-19. This rearrangement joins TRBV18 to TRBJ2-1; 13 nucleotides match TRBD2. Input material: peripheral blood. CDR3 sequence reads: CASSTDRRTSGGQFF. CDR3 DNA sequence: TGTGCCAGCTCAACGGACAGGCGGACTAGCGGGGGGCAGTTCTTC.